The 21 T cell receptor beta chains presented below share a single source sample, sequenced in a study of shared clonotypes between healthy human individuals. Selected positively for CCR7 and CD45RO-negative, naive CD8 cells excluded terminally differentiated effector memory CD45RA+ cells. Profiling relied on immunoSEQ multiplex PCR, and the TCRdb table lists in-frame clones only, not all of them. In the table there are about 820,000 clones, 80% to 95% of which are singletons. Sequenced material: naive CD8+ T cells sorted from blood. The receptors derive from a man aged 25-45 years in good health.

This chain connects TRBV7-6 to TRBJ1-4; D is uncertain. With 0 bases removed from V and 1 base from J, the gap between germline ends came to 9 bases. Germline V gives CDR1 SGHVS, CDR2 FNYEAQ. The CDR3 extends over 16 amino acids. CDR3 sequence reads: CASSLAPGLTNEKLFF. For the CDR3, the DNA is TGTGCCAGCAGCTTAGCTCCCGGGTTAACTAATGAAAAACTGTTTTTT.

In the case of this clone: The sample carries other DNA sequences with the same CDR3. The CDR3 DNA follows: TGTGCCAGCAGTTCTCCGGAGGGCTACGAGCAGTACTTC. Translation: CASSSPEGYEQYF. J is TRBJ2-7 and V is TRBV7-9, with D possibly matching TRBD2 (6 bases). Trimming removed 6 bases from V and 3 bases from J, with 12 bases in between. The CDR3 is 13 amino acids. The germline gives CDR1 SEHNR, CDR2 FQNEAQ (reference sequence).

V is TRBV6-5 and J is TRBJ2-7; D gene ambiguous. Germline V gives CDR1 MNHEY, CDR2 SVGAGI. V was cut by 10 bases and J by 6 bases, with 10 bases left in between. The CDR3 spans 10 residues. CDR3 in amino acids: CATLKGEQYF. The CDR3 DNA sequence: TGTGCCACTCTCAAGGGCGAGCAGTACTTC.

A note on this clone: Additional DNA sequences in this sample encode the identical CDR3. The CDR3 DNA is TGTGCCAGCAGTCTAGGACAGGGACCCTACGAGCAGTACTTC. Amino acid sequence: CASSLGQGPYEQYF. The chain uses TRBV27 and TRBJ2-7; 8 positions match TRBD1. The length of the CDR3 is 14 residues. The J segment lost 2 bases and the V segment lost 5 bases, leaving 5 bases of the junction unmatched. Per the germline V gene, CDR1 is MNHEY and CDR2 is SMNVEV (reference sequence).

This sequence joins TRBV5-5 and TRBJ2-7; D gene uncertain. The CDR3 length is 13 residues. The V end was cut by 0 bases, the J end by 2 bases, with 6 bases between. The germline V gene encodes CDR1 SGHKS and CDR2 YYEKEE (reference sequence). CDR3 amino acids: CASSLAEPYEQYF. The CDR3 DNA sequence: TGTGCCAGCAGCTTGGCCGAGCCCTACGAGCAGTACTTC. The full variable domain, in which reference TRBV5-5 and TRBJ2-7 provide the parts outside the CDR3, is DAGVTQSPTHLIKTRGQQVTLRCSPISGHKSVSWYQQVLGQGPQFIFQYYEKEERGRGNFPDRFSARQFPNYSSELNVNALLLGDSALYLCASSLAEPYEQYFGPGTRLTVT.

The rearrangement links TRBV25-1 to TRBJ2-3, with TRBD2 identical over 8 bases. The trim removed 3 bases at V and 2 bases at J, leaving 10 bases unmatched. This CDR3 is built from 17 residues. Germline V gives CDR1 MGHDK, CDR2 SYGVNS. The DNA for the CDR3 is TGTGCCAGCAGTGATTCGAGACTAGCGCGAATCACAGATACGCAGTATTTT. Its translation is CASSDSRLARITDTQYF.

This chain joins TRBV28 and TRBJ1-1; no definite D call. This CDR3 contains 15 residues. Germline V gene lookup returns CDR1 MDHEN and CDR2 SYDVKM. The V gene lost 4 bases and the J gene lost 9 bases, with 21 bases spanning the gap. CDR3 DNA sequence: TGTGCCAGCAGTTCCCTTTTTACGAGTATCTTACAAGCTTTCTTT. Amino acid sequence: CASSSLFTSILQAFF.

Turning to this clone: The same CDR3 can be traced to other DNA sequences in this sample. The CDR3 is CASSETYEQYF. The CDR3 region has the DNA TGCGCCAGCAGTGAGACCTACGAGCAGTACTTC. The chain has TRBV10-2 and TRBJ2-7; the D is unclear. Germline loops: CDR1 WSHSY, CDR2 SAAADI. This CDR3 contains 11 residues. V lost 2 bases and J 2 bases, leaving 1 base between the germline ends.

CDR3 amino acids: CASSAWGTSYEQYF. The CDR3 DNA follows: TGTGCCAGCAGTGCCTGGGGAACATCCTACGAGCAGTACTTC. J is TRBJ2-7 and V is TRBV9; D is unresolved. The ends were cut back, 5 bases at V and 1 base at J, with 13 bases in the middle. Germline assignment: CDR1 SGDLS and CDR2 YYNGEE. The length of the CDR3 is 14 residues.

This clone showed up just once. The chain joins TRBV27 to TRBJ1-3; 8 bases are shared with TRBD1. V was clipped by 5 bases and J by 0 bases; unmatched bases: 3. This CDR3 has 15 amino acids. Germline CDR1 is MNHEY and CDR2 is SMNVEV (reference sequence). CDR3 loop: CASSTTGGSGNTIYF. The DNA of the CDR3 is TGTGCCAGCAGTACCACAGGGGGCTCTGGAAACACCATATATTTT.

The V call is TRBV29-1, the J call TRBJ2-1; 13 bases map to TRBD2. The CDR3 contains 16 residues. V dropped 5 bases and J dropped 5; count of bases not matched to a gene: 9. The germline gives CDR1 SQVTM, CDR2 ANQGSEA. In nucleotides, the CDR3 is TGCAGCGTTTACCTCCTAGGACTAGCGGGGGACAATGAGCAGTTCTTC. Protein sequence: CSVYLLGLAGDNEQFF.

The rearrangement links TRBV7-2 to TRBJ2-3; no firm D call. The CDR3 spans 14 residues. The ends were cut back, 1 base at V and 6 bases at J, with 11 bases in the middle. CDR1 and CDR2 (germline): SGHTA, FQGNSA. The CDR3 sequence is CASSLDLFLDTQYF. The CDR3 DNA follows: TGTGCCAGCAGCTTAGATCTCTTTTTGGATACGCAGTATTTT.

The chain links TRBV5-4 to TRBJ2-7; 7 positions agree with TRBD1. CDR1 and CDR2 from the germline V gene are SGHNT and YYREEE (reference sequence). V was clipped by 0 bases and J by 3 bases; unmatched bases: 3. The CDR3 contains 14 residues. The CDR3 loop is CASSLERDSYEQYF. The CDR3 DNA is TGTGCCAGCAGCTTGGAGAGGGACAGCTACGAGCAGTACTTC.

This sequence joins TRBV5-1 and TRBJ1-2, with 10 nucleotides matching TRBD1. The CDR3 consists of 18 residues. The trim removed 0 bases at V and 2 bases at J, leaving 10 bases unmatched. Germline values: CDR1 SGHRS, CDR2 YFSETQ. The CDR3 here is CASSLEGGRGQGNYGYTF. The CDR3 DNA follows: TGCGCCAGCAGCTTGGAAGGCGGAAGGGGACAGGGGAACTATGGCTACACCTTC. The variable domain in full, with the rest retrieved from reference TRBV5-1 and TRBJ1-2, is KAGVTQTPRYLIKTRGQQVTLSCSPISGHRSVSWYQQTPGQGLQFLFEYFSETQRNKGNFPGRFSGRQFSNSRSEMNVSTLELGDSALYLCASSLEGGRGQGNYGYTFGSGTRLTVV.

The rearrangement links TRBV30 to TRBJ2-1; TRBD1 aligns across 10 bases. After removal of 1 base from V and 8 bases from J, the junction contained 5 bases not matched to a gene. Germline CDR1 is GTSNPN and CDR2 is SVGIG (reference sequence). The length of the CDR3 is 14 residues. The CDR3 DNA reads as TGTGCCTGGAGTGCCGGGACAGGGGTTCATGAGCAGTTCTTC. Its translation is CAWSAGTGVHEQFF. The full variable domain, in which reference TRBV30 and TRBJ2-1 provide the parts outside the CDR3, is SQTIHQWPATLVQPVGSPLSLECTVEGTSNPNLYWYRQAAGRGLQLLFYSVGIGQISSEVPQNLSASRPQDRQFILSSKKLLLSDSGFYLCAWSAGTGVHEQFFGPGTRLTVL.

CDR3 in DNA: TGTGCCAGCAGTGAAAGTAGGGGGAGTCCCTACAATGAGCAGTTCTTC. It is translated as CASSESRGSPYNEQFF. The chain carries TRBV6-1 and TRBJ2-1; D possibly corresponds to TRBD1 (6 bases). V dropped 2 bases and J dropped 2 bases, with 13 bases sitting between them. The CDR3 is 16 amino acids. CDR1 is MNHNS, CDR2 SASEGT, per germline.

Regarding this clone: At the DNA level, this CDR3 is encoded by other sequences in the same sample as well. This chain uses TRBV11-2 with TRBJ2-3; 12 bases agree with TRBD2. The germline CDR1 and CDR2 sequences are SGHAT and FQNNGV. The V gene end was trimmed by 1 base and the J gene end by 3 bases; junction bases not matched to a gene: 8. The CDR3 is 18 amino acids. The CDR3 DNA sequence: TGTGCCAGCAGCTTAGGTCTAGCGGGAGGGCCGGGGACAGATACGCAGTATTTT. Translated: CASSLGLAGGPGTDTQYF.

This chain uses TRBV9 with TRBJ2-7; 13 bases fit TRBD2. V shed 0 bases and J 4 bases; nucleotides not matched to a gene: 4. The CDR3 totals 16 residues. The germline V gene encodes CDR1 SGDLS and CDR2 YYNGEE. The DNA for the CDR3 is TGTGCCAGCAGCGTAGGGGGACTAGCGGGGTGTTACGAGCAGTACTTC. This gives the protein CASSVGGLAGCYEQYF.

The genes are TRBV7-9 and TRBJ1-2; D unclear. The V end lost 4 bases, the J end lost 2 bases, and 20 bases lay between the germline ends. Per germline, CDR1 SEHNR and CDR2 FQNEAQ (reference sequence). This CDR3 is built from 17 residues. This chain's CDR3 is CASSSEGWQLGNYGYTF. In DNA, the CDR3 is TGTGCCAGCAGCTCGGAGGGATGGCAGCTGGGCAACTATGGCTACACCTTC.

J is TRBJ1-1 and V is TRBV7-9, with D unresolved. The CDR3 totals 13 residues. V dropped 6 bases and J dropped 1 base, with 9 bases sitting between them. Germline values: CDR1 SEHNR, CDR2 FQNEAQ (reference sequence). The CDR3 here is CASSSDGNTEAFF. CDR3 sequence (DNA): TGTGCCAGCAGTTCGGACGGGAACACTGAAGCTTTCTTT.

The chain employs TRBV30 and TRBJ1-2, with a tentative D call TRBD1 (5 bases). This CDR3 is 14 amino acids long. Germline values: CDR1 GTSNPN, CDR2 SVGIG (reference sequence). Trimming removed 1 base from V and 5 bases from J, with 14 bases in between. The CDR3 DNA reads TGTGCCTGGAGTGCCACCGAGGGGCAGTATGGCTACACCTTC. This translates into CAWSATEGQYGYTF.